This T cell receptor (beta chain) is drawn from a study of CD8 T cells in Susac syndrome. Healthy donors were controls matched for age and sex. Reverse transcription of roughly 0.5 to 1 ug RNA was carried out with random hexamers. TCRdb processed the immunoSEQ multiplex PCR reads anew with MiXCR; each CDR3 protein has one entry. Of approximately 110,000 distinct CDR3 sequences listed, around 94% are singletons. This TCR was sampled from a human donor in good health. The source material was CD4+ T cells from PBMCs.

In DNA form, the CDR3 reads TGCAGCGTACCCGCCAGGGGGGATCCCTACAATGAGCAGTTCTTC. Translated: CSVPARGDPYNEQFF. The chain couples TRBV29-1 to TRBJ2-1, with TRBD1 as a possible D gene (7 bases). The germline V gene encodes CDR1 SQVTM and CDR2 ANQGSEA. The CDR3 runs to 15 residues. Trimming removed 6 bases from V and 2 bases from J, with 17 bases in between.